The clone carrying this TCR beta chain has only a few counts. This specimen comes from a study of CD8 T cells in ankylosing spondylitis. Germline loops: CDR1 MNHNY, CDR2 SVGAGI (reference sequence). This CDR3 is 13 amino acids long. V lost 5 bases and J lost 8; bases outside the gene matches: 8. From the 5' RACE reads, TCRdb called clonotypes with MiXCR, one entry per CDR3 protein. The sample records approximately 200,000 distinct CDR3 sequences, over 10% being singletons. The source of this sequence is a female donor with ankylosing spondylitis or in good health (not recorded which). Material: blood, either unsorted or a sorted T cell fraction (not recorded which). This chain links TRBV6-6 with TRBJ1-2; 7 bases fit TRBD1. CDR3 sequence reads: CASSPRTGVGYTF. In DNA form, the CDR3 reads TGTGCCAGCAGTCCCAGGACAGGCGTCGGCTACACCTTC.